The sequence of this T cell receptor beta chain was determined in a study of beta chain features in type 1 diabetes. Study background: What patients shared with healthy donors was a similar profile of age, gender and cell yields. Study findings and constraints: For Type 1 diabetes patients, all four CD4+ subsets carried TCRB CDR3s that were moderately but significantly shorter. It was among patients, rather than healthy donors, that naive, central memory and Treg TCRB repertoires appeared more similar.

As to this clone: Its antigen is undetermined.

Investigators reverse transcribed all isolated RNA, so they sequenced expressed TCRB transcripts. Here immunoSEQ multiplex PCR was the method, and the copy in TCRdb shows in-frame clones only, minus some. The table includes roughly 610,000 clones, around 15% detected once. Germline CDR1 and CDR2: SGHNT and YYREEE (reference sequence). This CDR3 is built from 19 residues. Trimming took 4 bases from V and 0 from J, leaving 23 bases between them. Cells sorted by CD45RO/CCR7/CD25/CD127/CD95/CD27 comprised CD4+ naive, central memory, regulatory and stem cell-like memory cells. This TCR was sampled from a man aged 18 to 29 in good health. The sample comprised naive CD4+ T cells from blood. The chain carries TRBV5-4 and TRBJ2-1; maybe TRBD2 (5 bases). The DNA for the CDR3 is TGTGCCAGCAGCCCTACACCCAAAAGCGGACTGAGCTCCTACAATGAGCAGTTCTTC. It specifies CASSPTPKSGLSSYNEQFF. Together with reference TRBV5-4 and TRBJ2-1, the CDR3 gives the full variable domain: ETGVTQSPTHLIKTRGQQVTLRCSSQSGHNTVSWYQQALGQGPQFIFQYYREEENGRGNFPPRFSGLQFPNYSSELNVNALELDDSALYLCASSPTPKSGLSSYNEQFFGPGTRLTVL.